Listed here are 14 T cell receptor beta chains from one sample, sequenced in a study of preoperative IRX-2 immunotherapy in early breast cancer. Sequencing was performed with immunoSEQ multiplex PCR; in TCRdb, only in-frame clones are kept and a portion is missing. The table lists 840 or so clones, over 60% of them singletons. As to treatment: preoperative locoregional IRX-2 cytokine immunotherapy. This material consisted of tumor tissue, taken after IRX-2 immunotherapy. The origin of the receptors is a human donor with breast cancer.

This clone was counted a single time. The junction shows a germline mismatch at one end, possibly a read error. The rearrangement links TRBV6-8 to TRBJ2-2; D is ambiguous. This CDR3 spans 15 amino acids. Germline V gene data show CDR1 as MNHGY and CDR2 as SAAAGT. CDR3 loop: CASSDSLRDTGELFF. As DNA, the CDR3 is TGTGCCAGCAGTGACTCCTTGCGTGACACCGGGGAGCTGTTTTTT.

The chain couples TRBV6-8 to TRBJ1-1; D is possibly TRBD1 (6 bases). The CDR3 is made up of 19 amino acids. V lost 5 bases to trimming and J lost 1 base, with 26 bases between them. CDR1 MNHGY and CDR2 SAAAGT come from the germline V gene. The CDR3 DNA is TGTGCCAGCAGTGTTATCAGGGGCCCTACTTTGGTACGGAACACTGAAGCTTTCTTT. This encodes CASSVIRGPTLVRNTEAFF.

This clone was counted a few times. The V and J genes are TRBV18 and TRBJ1-2; tentatively, D is TRBD1 (5 bases). Germline V gene data show CDR1 as KGHSH and CDR2 as LQKENI. The germline V and J ends were trimmed by 0 bases and 4 bases, with 9 bases remaining between them. The CDR3 covers 14 residues. In nucleotides, the CDR3 is TGTGCCAGCTCACCACCGACAGAGTCCTATGGCTACACCTTC. It is translated as CASSPPTESYGYTF.

The V call is TRBV11-3, the J call TRBJ1-1, with 9 bases matching TRBD1. Germline-derived CDR1 and CDR2 are SGHNT and YENEEA. This CDR3 region has 15 residues. With V trimmed by 5 bases and J by 11 bases, 15 bases remained unmatched. CDR3 in amino acids: CASSPVPTGGLGAFF. The CDR3 nucleotides read TGTGCCAGCAGCCCGGTCCCGACAGGGGGTCTCGGGGCTTTCTTT. The full variable domain, rest sourced from reference TRBV11-3 and TRBJ1-1, is EAGVVQSPRYKIIEKKQPVAFWCNPISGHNTLYWYLQNLGQGPELLIRYENEEAVDDSQLPKDRFSAERLKGVDSTLKIQPAELGDSAVYLCASSPVPTGGLGAFFGQGTRLTVV.

This clone was picked up a small number of times. The V gene is TRBV6-8, the J gene TRBJ2-2; 7 bases are a match to TRBD2. The ends lost 5 bases at V and 2 bases at J; junction bases unmatched: 5. The CDR3 totals 15 residues. Germline CDR1 MNHGY, CDR2 SAAAGT. CDR3 region: CASSVTSENTGELFF. DNA for the CDR3: TGTGCCAGCAGTGTCACTAGCGAAAACACCGGGGAGCTGTTTTTT.

The CDR3 sequence is CSVELLNTEAFF. In DNA form, the CDR3 reads TGCAGCGTCGAACTTTTGAACACTGAAGCTTTCTTT. The chain links TRBV29-1 to TRBJ1-1; D remains unclear. Germline V gene lookup returns CDR1 SQVTM and CDR2 ANQGSEA. There are 12 residues in the CDR3. Trimming pared 6 bases from V and 0 bases from J, leaving 8 bases between.

This sequence joins TRBV6-8 and TRBJ2-7; D gene uncertain. This CDR3 spans 15 amino acids. Between the trimmed V and J ends, which lost 5 bases and 0 bases, there was a span of 14 bases. CDR1 and CDR2 (germline): MNHGY, SAAAGT. The CDR3 DNA is TGTGCCAGCAGTCCCCCATTACGTTCCTCCTACGAGCAGTACTTC. Translated: CASSPPLRSSYEQYF.

This clone showed up just a few times. The chain recombines TRBV5-1 with TRBJ1-4; D gene unclear. The germline V gene has CDR1 SGHRS and CDR2 YFSETQ. CDR3 length equals 16 residues. Trimming removed 0 bases from V and 4 bases from J, with 13 bases in between. This CDR3 reads CASSLEGSPGNEKLFF. The CDR3 DNA reads as TGCGCCAGCAGCTTGGAAGGCTCCCCGGGTAATGAAAAACTGTTTTTT.

The chain couples TRBV5-1 to TRBJ2-1; 7 positions match TRBD2. CDR1 and CDR2 from the germline V gene are SGHRS and YFSETQ. The CDR3 is 17 amino acids. After removal of 0 bases from V and 4 bases from J, the junction contained 10 bases not matched to a gene. CDR3 bases: TGCGCCAGCAGCTTGGAGACGACTAGCAAGGTTTACAATGAGCAGTTCTTC. Translated: CASSLETTSKVYNEQFF.

This chain joins TRBV5-1 and TRBJ2-1; D gene uncertain. V shed 0 bases and J shed 3 bases, with 19 bases lying between them. The CDR3 spans 18 residues. Germline V gene sequence: CDR1 SGHRS, CDR2 YFSETQ. The CDR3 DNA is TGCGCCAGCAGCTTGGCCCTGTTAGAAGGTTCAATCTACAATGAGCAGTTCTTC. It yields the protein CASSLALLEGSIYNEQFF.

This clone has just a few counts. V and J are TRBV19 and TRBJ1-5; TRBD1 aligns across 8 bases. V lost 10 bases to trimming and J lost 4 bases; unmatched junction nucleotides: 18. The CDR3 totals 17 residues. Germline assignment: CDR1 LNHDA and CDR2 SQIVND (reference sequence). The CDR3 region is CATTPRPLRQGNQPQHF. The CDR3 DNA follows: TGTGCCACCACCCCCCGGCCCCTTCGACAGGGGAATCAGCCCCAGCATTTT. The full variable domain, completed using reference TRBV19 and TRBJ1-5, is DGGITQSPKYLFRKEGQNVTLSCEQNLNHDAMYWYRQDPGQGLRLIYYSQIVNDFQKGDIAEGYSVSREKKESFPLTVTSAQKNPTAFYLCATTPRPLRQGNQPQHFGDGTRLSIL.

The V call is TRBV11-3, the J call TRBJ2-1; TRBD1 or TRBD2 may be the D gene (5 bases each). The CDR3 length is 17 residues. CDR1 SGHNT and CDR2 YENEEA come from the germline V gene. V was shortened by 4 bases and J by 3 bases, with 19 bases between the two germline ends. The chain's CDR3 is CASSSGRTSYNYNEQFF. CDR3 in DNA: TGTGCCAGCAGCTCGGGACGGACCTCTTACAACTACAATGAGCAGTTCTTC.

This chain uses TRBV28 with TRBJ2-5; D uncertain. From germline, CDR1 is MDHEN and CDR2 SYDVKM. Trimming pared 2 bases from V and 2 bases from J, leaving 9 bases between. The CDR3 loop spans 14 amino acids. The CDR3 reads CASSLEIPQETQYF. DNA of the CDR3: TGTGCCAGCAGTTTAGAGATTCCACAAGAGACCCAGTACTTC.

The rearrangement uses TRBV28 and TRBJ2-7, with D tentatively TRBD1 (6 bases). Germline assignment: CDR1 MDHEN and CDR2 SYDVKM. This CDR3 has 13 amino acids. Deletions cut 4 bases from V and 6 bases from J, with 13 bases between. This CDR3 is CASSYDRLSEQYF. The CDR3, as DNA: TGTGCCAGCAGTTACGACAGGCTCTCCGAGCAGTACTTC.